These 20 T cell receptor beta chains were sequenced from one sample in a study of Ad26.COV2.S vaccination and SARS-CoV-2 variants. Clones were sequenced by immunoSEQ multiplex PCR, and TCRdb holds only the in-frame ones, with some missing. The repertoire consists of about 350,000 clones, with about 92% occurring once and the leading ten covering 3.9%. This specimen consisted of peripheral blood, obtained after recovery from COVID-19. These receptors were taken from a human donor who had recovered from COVID-19.

The rearrangement joins TRBV25-1 to TRBJ1-2, with D uncertain. V was cut by 1 base and J by 1 base, with 10 bases left in between. Germline lookup yields CDR1 MGHDK and CDR2 SYGVNS. The CDR3 contains 15 residues. The CDR3 DNA follows: TGTGCCAGCAGTGAATCCGGCCGGCTTAACTATGGCTACACCTTC. Translation gives CASSESGRLNYGYTF.

This chain links TRBV19 with TRBJ1-4; 10 bases match TRBD1. Germline assignment: CDR1 LNHDA and CDR2 SQIVND (reference sequence). Germline trimming cut 3 bases from V and 4 bases from J; bases unmatched to any gene: 5. The CDR3 length is 16 residues. As DNA, the CDR3 is TGTGCCAGTAGTATGGGGACAGGGGATTTTAATGAAAAACTGTTTTTT. Its protein is CASSMGTGDFNEKLFF.

This clone appeared a few times. The chain employs TRBV10-1 and TRBJ1-2; no firm D call. CDR1 is WNHNN and CDR2 is SYGVQD in the germline V gene (reference sequence). V dropped 7 bases and J dropped 0 bases, with 21 bases sitting between them. The CDR3 totals 17 residues. The DNA for the CDR3 is TGCGCCAGCACCCTTCGGAGGAAAGCTACATCTAACTATGGCTACACCTTC. Its translation is CASTLRRKATSNYGYTF.

The chain joins TRBV5-4 to TRBJ2-5; D is possibly TRBD1 or TRBD2 (6 bases each). This CDR3 contains 13 residues. Germline CDR1 reads SGHNT; CDR2 reads YYREEE (reference sequence). The V gene lost 4 bases and the J gene lost 5 bases, with 12 bases spanning the gap. The CDR3 region is CASSDTGRETQYF. CDR3 sequence (DNA): TGTGCCAGCAGCGACACAGGGAGGGAGACCCAGTACTTC.

V and J are TRBV19 and TRBJ1-3; no clear D gene. The CDR3 covers 13 residues. The ends were cut back, 3 bases at V and 7 bases at J, with 10 bases in the middle. Germline assignment: CDR1 LNHDA and CDR2 SQIVND (reference sequence). As DNA, the CDR3 is TGTGCCAGTAGTATTTCGGGCGAGAACACCATATATTTT. It translates to CASSISGENTIYF.

The table lists this clone with a count of one. Here the CDR3 DNA reads TGTGCTAGTGGTTTGGTCGGGAAAAATGGCTACACCTTC. Translation gives CASGLVGKNGYTF. The rearrangement uses TRBV12-5 and TRBJ1-2; D not certain. Germline values: CDR1 LGHNT, CDR2 FRNRAP. CDR3 length equals 13 residues. The V end was cut by 0 bases, the J end by 6 bases, with 8 bases between.

The V and J genes are TRBV7-2 and TRBJ2-1, with 10 bases identical to TRBD2. This CDR3 comprises 16 residues. Trimming cost V 5 bases and J 4 bases; bases outside gene matches: 8. CDR1 is SGHTA, CDR2 FQGNSA, per germline. The CDR3 loop reads CASSGPSGGPYNEQFF. CDR3 coding DNA: TGTGCCAGCAGCGGACCTAGCGGGGGCCCGTACAATGAGCAGTTCTTC.

V and J are TRBV25-1 and TRBJ2-7; tentatively, D is TRBD1 (5 bases). The CDR3 is made up of 11 amino acids. With 6 bases removed from V and 3 bases from J, the gap between germline ends came to 6 bases. The germline V gene encodes CDR1 MGHDK and CDR2 SYGVNS. The CDR3 here is CASSQGYEQYF. CDR3 nucleotide sequence: TGTGCCAGCAGCCAGGGCTACGAGCAGTACTTC.

The chain couples TRBV10-3 to TRBJ1-6; TRBD1 might be the D (5 bases). This CDR3 is built from 13 residues. Looked up from germline, CDR1 is ENHRY and CDR2 is SYGVKD. V dropped 4 bases and J dropped 10 bases, with 11 bases sitting between them. This chain's CDR3 is CAISAQGQSPLHF. The CDR3 nucleotides are TGTGCCATCAGTGCCCAGGGCCAATCACCCCTCCACTTT.

Only one count was recorded for this clone. The V call is TRBV6-6, the J call TRBJ2-1; unclear D gene. Trimming took 5 bases from V and 6 from J, leaving 14 bases between them. From germline, CDR1 is MNHNY and CDR2 SVGAGI (reference sequence). The CDR3 has 14 amino acids. The CDR3 sequence is CASSLILSGNEQFF. Written as DNA, the CDR3 is TGTGCCAGCAGTCTAATTCTATCTGGCAATGAGCAGTTCTTC.

The J gene is TRBJ2-7, the V gene TRBV6-2 or TRBV6-3, with TRBD1 matching over 8 bases. Germline CDR1 reads MNHEY; CDR2 reads SVGEGT. This CDR3 has 17 amino acids. Trimming cost V 0 bases and J 1 base; bases outside gene matches: 8. CDR3 sequence (DNA): TGTGCCAGCAGTTACTCCTTCCGGGACAGGCAATCCTACGAGCAGTACTTC. This codes for CASSYSFRDRQSYEQYF.

This chain connects TRBV6-6 to TRBJ1-3; D remains ambiguous. This CDR3 region has 15 residues. Trimming pared 6 bases from V and 0 bases from J, leaving 12 bases between. CDR1 and CDR2 (germline): MNHNY, SVGAGI (reference sequence). The CDR3 region has the DNA TGTGCCAGCAGGCTGACTGCAAGCTCTGGAAACACCATATATTTT. Translating it yields CASRLTASSGNTIYF.

The CDR3 loop is CASSSGLWQPQHF. CDR3 coding DNA: TGTGCCAGCAGTTCAGGGCTCTGGCAGCCCCAGCATTTT. This chain links TRBV2 with TRBJ1-5; a weak D match, TRBD1 (5 bases). Trimming pared 5 bases from V and 7 bases from J, leaving 12 bases between. Germline V gives CDR1 SNHLY, CDR2 FYNNEI. This CDR3 has 13 residues.

The chain carries TRBV6-4 and TRBJ1-1, with 8 nucleotides matching TRBD1. Germline-derived CDR1 and CDR2 are MRHNA and SNTAGT. The CDR3 is made up of 13 amino acids. The V and J ends lost 4 bases and 4 bases, in that order; junction bases with no gene match: 2. CDR3 coding DNA: TGTGCCAGCAGTGCGGGACAGGCCACTGAAGCTTTCTTT. This translates into CASSAGQATEAFF.

The chain links TRBV19 to TRBJ2-2, with D unclear. Per the germline V gene, CDR1 is LNHDA and CDR2 is SQIVND (reference sequence). V was clipped by 4 bases and J by 0 bases, with 6 bases between them. There are 14 residues in the CDR3. This chain's CDR3 is CASSTRPNTGELFF. The CDR3 bases are TGTGCCAGTAGTACCAGACCGAACACCGGGGAGCTGTTTTTT.

The chain employs TRBV11-3 and TRBJ2-3; D gene ambiguous. V gave up 4 bases and J gave up 2 bases, with 4 bases separating them. Germline V CDR1 and CDR2: SGHNT, YENEEA. The CDR3 runs to 12 residues. CDR3 sequence reads: CASSSTTDTQYF. CDR3 bases: TGTGCCAGCAGCTCGACCACAGATACGCAGTATTTT.

J is TRBJ2-1 and V is TRBV6-5; unclear D gene. The CDR3 length is 16 residues. Trimming left V 0 bases short and J 0 bases short, with 9 bases between. The germline V gene encodes CDR1 MNHEY and CDR2 SVGAGI. In DNA, the CDR3 is TGTGCCAGCAGTTACTCGTACAGCAGCTCCTACAATGAGCAGTTCTTC. It encodes CASSYSYSSSYNEQFF.

This chain joins TRBV21-1 and TRBJ1-2. TRBV21-1 is described as a pseudogene. This CDR3 is built from 14 residues. The CDR3 loop is CASSKVGVSYGYTF. The CDR3 DNA reads as TGTGCCAGCAGCAAAGTTGGGGTGAGCTATGGCTACACCTTC.

The V and J genes are TRBV5-1 and TRBJ2-7; tentative D call: TRBD2 (6 bases). This CDR3 contains 14 residues. Germline V gene lookup returns CDR1 SGHRS and CDR2 YFSETQ. Trimming took off 4 bases at V and 6 bases at J, with 17 bases between the two ends. The CDR3 region has the DNA TGCGCCAGCAGCGCGGGAAGGGGCCTAAGCGAGCAGTACTTC. Its translation: CASSAGRGLSEQYF.

The chain links TRBV9 to TRBJ1-4; 9 bases line up with TRBD1. This CDR3 is built from 16 residues. V was clipped by 2 bases and J by 5 bases; unmatched bases: 7. CDR1 is SGDLS, CDR2 YYNGEE, per germline. The CDR3 spells CASSVLPGTGNEKLFF. CDR3 bases: TGTGCCAGCAGCGTCCTTCCCGGGACAGGGAATGAAAAACTGTTTTTT.